Listed below are T cell receptor beta chains from one sample, sequenced in a study of T-cell reconstitution after alpha-beta-depleted transplantation in children. A single record per CDR3 protein comes from TCRdb applying MiXCR to the PCR reads. The profile shows tens of thousands of distinct CDR3 sequences, 5.8% of them singletons. The source was PBMCs, mostly from graft donor cells, collected 60 days after TCRalphabeta/CD19-depleted stem cell transplant. The receptors here all came from a female patient between 2 and 10 years old who had a stem cell transplant for aplastic anemia, so the T cells may come from the graft donor. Both conserved end residues are part of each CDR3. D genes are given only for firm matches. Only part of the rows carry a size: once, few, many, or a class if the clone is expanded.

abundance: many; len: 16; v_gene: TRBV7-3; d_gene: TRBD2; j_gene: TRBJ2-2; CDR3nt: TGTGCCAGCAGCTTCCTAGCGGGAGGGGGTACCGGGGAGCTGTTTTTT; CDR3aa: CASSFLAGGGTGELFF
abundance: many; len: 15; v_gene: TRBV29-1; d_gene: .; j_gene: TRBJ2-3; CDR3nt: TGCAGCGTTGAAGTCCAGGGTCGGGGCACAGATACGCAGTATTTT; CDR3aa: CSVEVQGRGTDTQYF
abundance: many; len: 12; v_gene: TRBV5-1; d_gene: .; j_gene: TRBJ2-1; CDR3nt: TGCGCCAGCAGCTTGGTGTTCAATGAGCAGTTCTTC; CDR3aa: CASSLVFNEQFF
abundance: many; len: 13; v_gene: TRBV18; d_gene: .; j_gene: TRBJ2-7; CDR3nt: TGTGCCAGCTCACTTGGACGGATCTACGAGCAGTACTTC; CDR3aa: CASSLGRIYEQYF
abundance: many; len: 16; v_gene: TRBV7-2; d_gene: .; j_gene: TRBJ2-7; CDR3nt: TGTGCCAGCAGCTTACGCGGGGGCTCGAGCTCCTACGAGCAGTACTTC; CDR3aa: CASSLRGGSSSYEQYF
abundance: many; len: 15; v_gene: TRBV18; d_gene: .; j_gene: TRBJ2-2; CDR3nt: TGTGCCAGCCTCGAGGGGACGCCTAAAACCGGGGAGCTGTTTTTT; CDR3aa: CASLEGTPKTGELFF
abundance: many; len: 14; v_gene: TRBV7-2; d_gene: .; j_gene: TRBJ2-1; CDR3nt: TGTGCCAGCAGCCTACAGGGTTTCGGCAATGAGCAGTTCTTC; CDR3aa: CASSLQGFGNEQFF
abundance: many; len: 16; v_gene: TRBV12-3/TRBV12-4; d_gene: TRBD2; j_gene: TRBJ2-1; CDR3nt: TGTGCCAGCAACGTCCGGGGACTAGGCACCTACAATGAGCAGTTCTTC; CDR3aa: CASNVRGLGTYNEQFF
abundance: many; len: 16; v_gene: TRBV5-1; d_gene: .; j_gene: TRBJ2-1; CDR3nt: TGCGCCAGCAGTCGGGTCGGCACCTTTCTCCACAATGAGCAGTTCTTC; CDR3aa: CASSRVGTFLHNEQFF
abundance: many; len: 16; v_gene: TRBV7-6; d_gene: .; j_gene: TRBJ2-3; CDR3nt: TGTGCCAGCAGCCTAGGATCGGGAAGGTATTCAGATACGCAGTATTTT; CDR3aa: CASSLGSGRYSDTQYF
abundance: many; len: 14; v_gene: TRBV20-1; d_gene: TRBD2; j_gene: TRBJ2-3; CDR3nt: TGCAGTGCTTTAGCGGGAGTTTATCCAGATACGCAGTATTTT; CDR3aa: CSALAGVYPDTQYF
abundance: many; len: 12; v_gene: TRBV20-1; d_gene: .; j_gene: TRBJ1-1; CDR3nt: TGCAGTGCTCCTGTTCTGAACACTGAAGCTTTCTTT; CDR3aa: CSAPVLNTEAFF
abundance: many; len: 15; v_gene: TRBV4-1; d_gene: TRBD1; j_gene: TRBJ1-2; CDR3nt: TGCGCCAGCAACACAACCCCGGACAGGGTTTATGGCTACACCTTC; CDR3aa: CASNTTPDRVYGYTF
abundance: many; len: 13; v_gene: TRBV20-1; d_gene: .; j_gene: TRBJ1-1; CDR3nt: TGCAGTGTACTGGGTTTGGTAAACACTGAAGCTTTCTTT; CDR3aa: CSVLGLVNTEAFF
abundance: many; len: 15; v_gene: TRBV2; d_gene: TRBD1; j_gene: TRBJ2-3; CDR3nt: TGTGCCAGCACTCCGGGACAGGCTAGCACAGATACGCAGTATTTT; CDR3aa: CASTPGQASTDTQYF
abundance: .; len: 16; v_gene: TRBV3-1; d_gene: .; j_gene: TRBJ2-1; CDR3nt: TGTGCCAGCAGCCAATCCTGGACTAATTTTTGGGGAGAGCAGTTCTTC; CDR3aa: CASSQSWTNFWGEQFF
abundance: many; len: 12; v_gene: TRBV11-1; d_gene: .; j_gene: TRBJ2-3; CDR3nt: TGTGCCAGCAGCGCGGCCCACGATACGCAGTATTTT; CDR3aa: CASSAAHDTQYF
abundance: few; len: 14; v_gene: TRBV6-6; d_gene: TRBD1; j_gene: TRBJ1-6; CDR3nt: TGTGCCAGCAGTTACGGACAGGGGTCTTCACCCCTCCACTTT; CDR3aa: CASSYGQGSSPLHF
abundance: few; len: 17; v_gene: TRBV19; d_gene: .; j_gene: TRBJ2-2; CDR3nt: TGTGCCAGTAACTCTCTCATATCCTACCCAAGGTCCGGGGAGCTGTTTTTT; CDR3aa: CASNSLISYPRSGELFF
abundance: .; len: 15; v_gene: TRBV5-1; d_gene: .; j_gene: TRBJ1-4; CDR3nt: TGCGCCAGCAGCCCCGACCCCGAGATCTCCGAAAAACTGTTTTTT; CDR3aa: CASSPDPEISEKLFF
abundance: few; len: 11; v_gene: TRBV20-1; d_gene: TRBD1; j_gene: TRBJ1-2; CDR3nt: TGCAGTGCAAGACAGGGAAATGGCTACACCTTC; CDR3aa: CSARQGNGYTF
abundance: many; len: 15; v_gene: TRBV20-1; d_gene: TRBD2; j_gene: TRBJ2-1; CDR3nt: TGCAGTGCTAGCCTAGCGGGGGAGGCCTACAATGAGCAGTTCTTC; CDR3aa: CSASLAGEAYNEQFF
abundance: many; len: 13; v_gene: TRBV6-1; d_gene: .; j_gene: TRBJ2-7; CDR3nt: TGTGCCAGCAGTGGCGGCAGAACCTACGAGCAGTACTTC; CDR3aa: CASSGGRTYEQYF
abundance: .; len: 19; v_gene: TRBV4-2; d_gene: .; j_gene: TRBJ1-2; CDR3nt: TGTGCCAGCCAGGGCGGAGCGCCCAGGCATGACACGGAGTCTTTTGGCTACACCTTC; CDR3aa: CASQGGAPRHDTESFGYTF
abundance: few; len: 15; v_gene: TRBV6-6; d_gene: .; j_gene: TRBJ2-7; CDR3nt: TGTGCCAGCAGTCACCGCCCGACTAGTACCTACGAGCAGTACTTC; CDR3aa: CASSHRPTSTYEQYF
abundance: few; len: 13; v_gene: TRBV30; d_gene: .; j_gene: TRBJ2-5; CDR3nt: TGTGCCGTCACTGGATCCAAACAAGAGACCCAGTACTTC; CDR3aa: CAVTGSKQETQYF
abundance: few; len: 12; v_gene: TRBV28; d_gene: .; j_gene: TRBJ1-2; CDR3nt: TGTGCCAGCAGGGGGATGGGGTCCGGCTACACCTTC; CDR3aa: CASRGMGSGYTF